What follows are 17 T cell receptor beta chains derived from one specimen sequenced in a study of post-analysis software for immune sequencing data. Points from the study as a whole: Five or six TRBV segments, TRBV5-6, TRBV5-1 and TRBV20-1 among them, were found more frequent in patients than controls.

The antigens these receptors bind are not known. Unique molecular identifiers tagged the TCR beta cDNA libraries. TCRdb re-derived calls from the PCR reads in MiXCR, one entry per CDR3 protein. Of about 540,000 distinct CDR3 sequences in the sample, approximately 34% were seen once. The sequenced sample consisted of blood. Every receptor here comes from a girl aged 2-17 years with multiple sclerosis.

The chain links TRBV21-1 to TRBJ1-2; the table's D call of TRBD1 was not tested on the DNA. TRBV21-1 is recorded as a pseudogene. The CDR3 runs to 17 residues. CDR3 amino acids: CASSKEMKTGTNYGYTF. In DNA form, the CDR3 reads TGTGCCAGCAGCAAAGAGATGAAAACAGGGACTAACTATGGCTACACCTTC.

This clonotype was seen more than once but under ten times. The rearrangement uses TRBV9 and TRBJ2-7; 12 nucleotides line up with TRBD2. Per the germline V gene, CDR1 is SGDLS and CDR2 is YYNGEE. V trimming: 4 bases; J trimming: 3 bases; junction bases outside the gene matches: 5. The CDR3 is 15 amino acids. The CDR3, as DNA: TGTGCCAGCAGCCCCACTAGCGGGGGGATCTACGAGCAGTACTTC. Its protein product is CASSPTSGGIYEQYF.

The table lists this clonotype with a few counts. This CDR3 reads CASSQPSGDQETQYF. The CDR3 DNA reads as TGCGCCAGCAGCCAACCTAGCGGGGACCAAGAGACCCAGTACTTC. V and J are TRBV5-1 and TRBJ2-5; 9 bases line up with TRBD2. The trim removed 4 bases at V and 0 bases at J, leaving 4 bases unmatched. The CDR3 spans 15 residues. Germline CDR1 is SGHRS and CDR2 is YFSETQ.

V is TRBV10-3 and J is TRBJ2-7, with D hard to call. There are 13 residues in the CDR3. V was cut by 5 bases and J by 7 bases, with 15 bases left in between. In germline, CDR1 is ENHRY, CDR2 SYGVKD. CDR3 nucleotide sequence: TGTGCCATCAGTTCACCAGCTTACAATGAGCAGTACTTC. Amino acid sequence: CAISSPAYNEQYF.

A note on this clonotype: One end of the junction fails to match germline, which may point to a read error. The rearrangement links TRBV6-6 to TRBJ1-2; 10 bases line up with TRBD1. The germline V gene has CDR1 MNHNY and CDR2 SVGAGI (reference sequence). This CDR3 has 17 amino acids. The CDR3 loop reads CASRGGDRGDFNYSYTF. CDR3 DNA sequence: TGTGCCAGCAGAGGTGGGGACAGGGGAGACTTTAACTATAGCTACACCTTC.

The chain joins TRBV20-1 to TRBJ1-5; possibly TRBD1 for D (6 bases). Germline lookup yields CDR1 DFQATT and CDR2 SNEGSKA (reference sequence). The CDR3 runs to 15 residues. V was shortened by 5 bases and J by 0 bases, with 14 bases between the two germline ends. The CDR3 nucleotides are TGCAGTGCTGCATCGGACAGTTATAGCAATCAGCCCCAGCATTTT. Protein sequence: CSAASDSYSNQPQHF.

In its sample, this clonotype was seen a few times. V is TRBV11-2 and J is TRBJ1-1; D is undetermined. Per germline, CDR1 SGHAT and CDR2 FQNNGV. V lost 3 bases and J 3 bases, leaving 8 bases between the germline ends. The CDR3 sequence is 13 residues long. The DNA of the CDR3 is TGTGCCAGCAGCTTGCAGGACCACACTGAAGCTTTCTTT. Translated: CASSLQDHTEAFF.

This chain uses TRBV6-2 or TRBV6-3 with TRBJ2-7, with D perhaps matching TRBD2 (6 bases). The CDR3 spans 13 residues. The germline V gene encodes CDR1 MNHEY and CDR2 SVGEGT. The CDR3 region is CVASSSVWREQYF. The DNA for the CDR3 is TGTGTCGCTTCCTCTAGCGTGTGGAGAGAGCAGTACTTC.

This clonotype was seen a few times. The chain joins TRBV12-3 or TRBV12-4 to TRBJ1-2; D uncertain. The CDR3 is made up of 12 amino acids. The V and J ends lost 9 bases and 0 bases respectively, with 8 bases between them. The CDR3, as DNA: TGTGCCAGGGAAATAGCTAACTATGGCTACACCTTC. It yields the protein CAREIANYGYTF.

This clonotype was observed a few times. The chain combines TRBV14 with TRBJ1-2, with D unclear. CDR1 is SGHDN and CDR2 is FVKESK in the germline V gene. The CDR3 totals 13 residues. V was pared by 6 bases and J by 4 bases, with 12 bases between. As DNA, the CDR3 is TGTGCCAGCAGTCCAGGACCCTCCTATGGCTACACCTTC. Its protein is CASSPGPSYGYTF.

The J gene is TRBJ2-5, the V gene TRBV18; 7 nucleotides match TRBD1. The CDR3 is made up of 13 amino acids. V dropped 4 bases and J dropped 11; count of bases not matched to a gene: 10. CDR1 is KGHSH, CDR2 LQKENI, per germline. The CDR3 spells CASSLTGEYKQYF. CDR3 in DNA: TGTGCCAGCTCACTCACAGGGGAATACAAGCAGTACTTC.

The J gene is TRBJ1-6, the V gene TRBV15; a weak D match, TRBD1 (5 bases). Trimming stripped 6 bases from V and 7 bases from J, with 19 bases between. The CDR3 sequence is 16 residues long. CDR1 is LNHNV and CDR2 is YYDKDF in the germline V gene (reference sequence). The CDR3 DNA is TGTGCCACCAGGGTGGGGCGGAGTTCGGGAAATTCACCCCTCCACTTT. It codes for CATRVGRSSGNSPLHF.

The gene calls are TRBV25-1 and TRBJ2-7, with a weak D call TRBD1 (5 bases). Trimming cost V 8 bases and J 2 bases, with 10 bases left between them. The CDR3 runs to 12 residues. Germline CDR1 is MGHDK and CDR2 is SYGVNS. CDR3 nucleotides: TGTGCCAGCCACGCAGGGACCTACGAGCAGTACTTC. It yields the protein CASHAGTYEQYF.

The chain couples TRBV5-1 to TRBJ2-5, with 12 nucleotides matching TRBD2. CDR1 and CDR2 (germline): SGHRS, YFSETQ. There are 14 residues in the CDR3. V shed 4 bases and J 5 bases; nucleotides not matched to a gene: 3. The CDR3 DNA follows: TGCGCCAGCAGCACTGGGACTAGCGGGGAGACCCAGTACTTC. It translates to CASSTGTSGETQYF. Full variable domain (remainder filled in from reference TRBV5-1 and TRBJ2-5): KAGVTQTPRYLIKTRGQQVTLSCSPISGHRSVSWYQQTPGQGLQFLFEYFSETQRNKGNFPGRFSGRQFSNSRSEMNVSTLELGDSALYLCASSTGTSGETQYFGPGTRLLVL.

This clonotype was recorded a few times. The CDR3 spells CSVYDGYNQPQHF. The CDR3 region has the DNA TGCAGCGTTTACGACGGATACAATCAGCCCCAGCATTTT. The genes are TRBV29-1 and TRBJ1-5; D remains ambiguous. The V end was cut by 5 bases, the J end by 3 bases, with 11 bases between. The CDR3 length is 13 residues. Germline CDR1 reads SQVTM; CDR2 reads ANQGSEA.

The CDR3 protein is CASSLSILGGLKADTQYF. DNA of the CDR3: TGTGCCAGCAGTTTATCTATCCTTGGGGGGTTAAAGGCAGATACGCAGTATTTT. The genes are TRBV27 and TRBJ2-3; tentatively, D is TRBD2 (6 bases). Trimming took off 0 bases at V and 4 bases at J, with 20 bases between the two ends. The germline gives CDR1 MNHEY, CDR2 SMNVEV (reference sequence). This CDR3 spans 18 amino acids.

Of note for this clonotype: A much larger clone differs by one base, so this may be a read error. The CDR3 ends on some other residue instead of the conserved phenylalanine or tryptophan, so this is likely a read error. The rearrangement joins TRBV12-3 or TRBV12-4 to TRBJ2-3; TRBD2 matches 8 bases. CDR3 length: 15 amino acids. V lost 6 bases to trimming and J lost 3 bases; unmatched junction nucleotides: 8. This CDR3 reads CASSLRGVGTDTQYS. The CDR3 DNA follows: TGTGCCAGCAGCCTGCGGGGGGTCGGTACAGATACGCAGTATTCT.